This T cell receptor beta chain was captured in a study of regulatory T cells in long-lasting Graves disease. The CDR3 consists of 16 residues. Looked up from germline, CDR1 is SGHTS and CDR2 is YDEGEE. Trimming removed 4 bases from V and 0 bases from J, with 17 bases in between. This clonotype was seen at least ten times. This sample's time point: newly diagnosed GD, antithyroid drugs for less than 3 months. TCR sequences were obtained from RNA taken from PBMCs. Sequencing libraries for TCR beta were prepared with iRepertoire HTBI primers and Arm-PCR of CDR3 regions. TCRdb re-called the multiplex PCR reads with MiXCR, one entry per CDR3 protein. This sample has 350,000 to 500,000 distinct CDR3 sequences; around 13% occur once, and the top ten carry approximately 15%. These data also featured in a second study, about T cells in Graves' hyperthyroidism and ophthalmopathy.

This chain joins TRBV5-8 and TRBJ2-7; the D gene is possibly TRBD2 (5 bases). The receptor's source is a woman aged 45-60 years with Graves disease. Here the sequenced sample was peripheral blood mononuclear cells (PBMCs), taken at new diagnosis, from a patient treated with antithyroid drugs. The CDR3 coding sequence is TGTGCCAGCAGCCCAACCCCGGGGTCGGGCTCCTACGAGCAGTACTTC. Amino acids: CASSPTPGSGSYEQYF.